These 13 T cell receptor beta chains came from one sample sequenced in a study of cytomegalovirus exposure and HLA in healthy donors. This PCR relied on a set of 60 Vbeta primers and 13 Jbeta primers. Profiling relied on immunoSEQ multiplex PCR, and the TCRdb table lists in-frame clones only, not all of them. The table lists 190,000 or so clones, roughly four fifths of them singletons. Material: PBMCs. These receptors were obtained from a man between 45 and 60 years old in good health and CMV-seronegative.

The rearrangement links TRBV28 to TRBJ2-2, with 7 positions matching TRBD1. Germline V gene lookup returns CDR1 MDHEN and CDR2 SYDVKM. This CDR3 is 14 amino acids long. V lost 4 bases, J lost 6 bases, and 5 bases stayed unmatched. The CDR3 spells CASSSHQGAGELFF. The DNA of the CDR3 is TGTGCCAGCAGTTCACATCAGGGGGCCGGGGAGCTGTTTTTT. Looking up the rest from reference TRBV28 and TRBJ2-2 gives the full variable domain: DVKVTQSSRYLVKRTGEKVFLECVQDMDHENMFWYRQDPGLGLRLIYFSYDVKMKEKGDIPEGYSVSREKKERFSLILESASTNQTSMYLCASSSHQGAGELFFGEGSRLTVL.

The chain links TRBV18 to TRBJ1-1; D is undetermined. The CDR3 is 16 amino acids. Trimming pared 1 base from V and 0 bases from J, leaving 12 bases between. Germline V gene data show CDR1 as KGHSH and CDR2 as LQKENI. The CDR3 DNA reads TGTGCCAGCTCACCACGAGTCACAGATATGAACACTGAAGCTTTCTTT. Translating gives CASSPRVTDMNTEAFF.

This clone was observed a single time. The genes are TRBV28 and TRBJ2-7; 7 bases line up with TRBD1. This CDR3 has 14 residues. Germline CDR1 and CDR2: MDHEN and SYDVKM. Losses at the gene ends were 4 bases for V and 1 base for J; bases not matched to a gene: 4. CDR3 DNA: TGTGCCAGCAGTTATCGACAGGGATCCTACGAGCAGTACTTC. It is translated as CASSYRQGSYEQYF.

The CDR3 is CASSLALSYNEQFF. As DNA, the CDR3 is TGTGCCAGCAGCTTAGCGTTATCCTACAATGAGCAGTTCTTC. This chain uses TRBV11-2 with TRBJ2-1; D call uncertain. Trimming shortened V by 1 base and J by 1 base, and 5 bases separated the two germline ends. CDR3 length: 14 amino acids. CDR1 is SGHAT, CDR2 FQNNGV, per germline.

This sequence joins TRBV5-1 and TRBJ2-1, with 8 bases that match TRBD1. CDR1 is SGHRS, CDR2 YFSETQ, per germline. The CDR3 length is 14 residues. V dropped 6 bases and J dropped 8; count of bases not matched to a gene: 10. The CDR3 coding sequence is TGCGCCAGCAATCTTGACGGACAGGGCTATGAGCAGTTCTTC. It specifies CASNLDGQGYEQFF.

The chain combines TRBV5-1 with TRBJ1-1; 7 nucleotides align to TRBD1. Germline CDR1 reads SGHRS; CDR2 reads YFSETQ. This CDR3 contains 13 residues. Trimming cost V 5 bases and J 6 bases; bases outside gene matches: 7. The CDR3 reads CASRRDSPAEAFF. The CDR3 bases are TGCGCCAGCAGAAGGGACAGCCCCGCTGAAGCTTTCTTT.

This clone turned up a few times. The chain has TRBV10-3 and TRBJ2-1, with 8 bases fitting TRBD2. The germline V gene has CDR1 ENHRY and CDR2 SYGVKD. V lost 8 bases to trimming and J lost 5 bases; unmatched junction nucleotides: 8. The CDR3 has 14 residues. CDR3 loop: CAIQPGGADNEQFF. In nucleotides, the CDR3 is TGTGCCATCCAACCCGGGGGGGCCGACAATGAGCAGTTCTTC.

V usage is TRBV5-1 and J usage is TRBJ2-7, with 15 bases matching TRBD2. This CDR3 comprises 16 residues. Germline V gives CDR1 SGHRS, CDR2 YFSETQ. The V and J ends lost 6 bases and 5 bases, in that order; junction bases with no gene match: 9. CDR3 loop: CASIRTSGGDSDEQYF. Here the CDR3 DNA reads TGCGCCAGCATAAGGACTAGCGGGGGGGATTCGGACGAGCAGTACTTC.

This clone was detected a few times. The CDR3 loop reads CASSWTSGVQETQYF. The DNA for the CDR3 is TGTGCCAGCAGCTGGACTAGCGGGGTACAAGAGACCCAGTACTTC. The gene calls are TRBV7-3 and TRBJ2-5; 12 nucleotides line up with TRBD2. The J segment lost 2 bases and the V segment lost 4 bases, leaving 2 bases of the junction unmatched. The CDR3 is 15 residues long. Germline-derived CDR1 and CDR2 are SGHTA and FQGTGA.

CDR3 sequence (DNA): TGTGCCAGCAGCCCATGGAGGGGGACAGGGGATGATAGTAATCAGCCCCAGCATTTT. It codes for CASSPWRGTGDDSNQPQHF. The chain is built from TRBV5-8 and TRBJ1-5; 10 bases map to TRBD1. Per germline, CDR1 SGHTS and CDR2 YDEGEE. J lost 4 bases, V lost 4 bases, and 17 bases had no gene match. CDR3 length: 19 residues.

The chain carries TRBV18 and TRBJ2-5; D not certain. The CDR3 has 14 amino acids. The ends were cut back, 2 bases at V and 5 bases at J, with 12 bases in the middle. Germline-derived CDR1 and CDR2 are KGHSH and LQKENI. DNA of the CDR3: TGTGCCAGCTCACCAGGAGTTCCTAGGGAGACCCAGTACTTC. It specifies CASSPGVPRETQYF.

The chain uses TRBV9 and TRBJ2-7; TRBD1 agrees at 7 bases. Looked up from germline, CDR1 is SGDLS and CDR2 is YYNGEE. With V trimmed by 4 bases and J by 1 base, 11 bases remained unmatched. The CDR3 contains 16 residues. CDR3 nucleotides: TGTGCCAGCAGCCCCAAGGGGGCTCCAAATTCCTACGAGCAGTACTTC. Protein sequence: CASSPKGAPNSYEQYF.

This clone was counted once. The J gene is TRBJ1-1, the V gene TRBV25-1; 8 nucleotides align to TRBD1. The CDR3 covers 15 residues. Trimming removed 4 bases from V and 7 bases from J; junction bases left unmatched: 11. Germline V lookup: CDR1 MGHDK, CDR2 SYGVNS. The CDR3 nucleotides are TGTGCCAGCAGTGTATCCAGGGGGCGCCTAATTGAAGCTTTCTTT. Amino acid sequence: CASSVSRGRLIEAFF. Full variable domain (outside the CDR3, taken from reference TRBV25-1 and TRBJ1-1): EADIYQTPRYLVIGTGKKITLECSQTMGHDKMYWYQQDPGMELHLIHYSYGVNSTEKGDLSSESTVSRIRTEHFPLTLESARPSHTSQYLCASSVSRGRLIEAFFGQGTRLTVV.